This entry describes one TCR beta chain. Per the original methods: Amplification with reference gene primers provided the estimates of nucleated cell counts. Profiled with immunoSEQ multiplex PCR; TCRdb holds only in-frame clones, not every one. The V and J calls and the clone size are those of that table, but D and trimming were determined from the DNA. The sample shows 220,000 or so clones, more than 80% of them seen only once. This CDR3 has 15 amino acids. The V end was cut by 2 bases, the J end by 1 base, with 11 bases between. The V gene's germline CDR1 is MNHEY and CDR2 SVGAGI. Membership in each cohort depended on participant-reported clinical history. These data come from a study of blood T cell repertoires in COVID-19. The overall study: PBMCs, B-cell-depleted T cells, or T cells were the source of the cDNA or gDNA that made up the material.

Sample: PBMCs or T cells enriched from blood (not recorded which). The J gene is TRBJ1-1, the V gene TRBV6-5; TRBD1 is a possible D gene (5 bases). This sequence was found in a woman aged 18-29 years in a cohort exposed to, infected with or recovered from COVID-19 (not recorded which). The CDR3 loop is CASSYNRDWNTEAFF. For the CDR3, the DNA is TGTGCCAGCAGTTACAATAGGGACTGGAACACTGAAGCTTTCTTT.